The T cell receptor beta chain under discussion was sequenced for a study of blood T cell repertoires in COVID-19. Whole-study context: COVID-19 samples, acute and convalescent, were from the United States, Italy and Spain. The analysed material was cDNA or gDNA that came from T cells, B-cell-depleted T cells, or PBMCs.

This clone was observed a single time. Per the study methods: It was from reference gene primer amplification that nucleated cell counts were estimated. Some clones are missing from TCRdb's copy, which holds only in-frame ones; the method was immunoSEQ multiplex PCR. The V and J calls and clone size are taken from that table; D and trimming were inferred from the DNA. Found here are approximately 100,000 clones, 92% of them singletons; the top ten hold 5.7%. The sequence derives from a man between 65 and 85 years old with acute or convalescent COVID-19. The sequenced sample consisted of peripheral blood.

Here the CDR3 DNA reads TGTGCCAGCAGCAGAAGGACAGGGACTAGCACAGATACGCAGTATTTT. It is translated as CASSRRTGTSTDTQYF. V usage is TRBV21-1 and J usage is TRBJ2-3; the table gives TRBD1 as D, unverified against the DNA. TRBV21-1 is deemed a pseudogene. There are 16 residues in the CDR3.